This T cell receptor (beta chain) originates from a study of OX40 agonist ivuxolimab in advanced cancers. The protocol was immunoSEQ multiplex PCR, while the TCRdb copy is restricted to in-frame clones and leaves out a portion. The data show tens of thousands of clones, 70% to 90% seen once. The germline V gene encodes CDR1 SGHNT and CDR2 YYREEE (reference sequence). The length of the CDR3 is 16 residues. Unmatched junction bases numbered 7, after V lost 0 bases and J lost 6 bases. The receptor comes from an adult with an advanced solid tumor such as melanoma, head and neck, liver or kidney cancer. The specimen was CD4+ or CD8+ T cells sorted from blood, collected in a trial of the OX40 agonist ivuxolimab. The rearrangement joins TRBV5-4 to TRBJ2-2; TRBD1 matches 8 bases. In DNA form, the CDR3 reads TGTGCCAGCAGCTTGGGAAGGCAGGGGGCCGCCGGGGAGCTGTTTTTT. Amino acid sequence: CASSLGRQGAAGELFF.